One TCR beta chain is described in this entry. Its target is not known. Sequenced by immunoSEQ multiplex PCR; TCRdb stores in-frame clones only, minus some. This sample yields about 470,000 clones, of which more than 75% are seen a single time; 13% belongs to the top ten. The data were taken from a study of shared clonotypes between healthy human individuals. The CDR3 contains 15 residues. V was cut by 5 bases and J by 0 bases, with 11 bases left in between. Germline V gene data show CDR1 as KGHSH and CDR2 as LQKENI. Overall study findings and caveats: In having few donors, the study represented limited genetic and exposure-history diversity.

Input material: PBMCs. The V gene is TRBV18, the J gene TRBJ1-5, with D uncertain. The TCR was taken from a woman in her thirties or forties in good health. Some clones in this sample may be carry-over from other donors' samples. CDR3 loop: CASSGQAGSNQPQHF. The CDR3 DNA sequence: TGTGCCAGCTCAGGTCAGGCCGGTAGCAATCAGCCCCAGCATTTT.